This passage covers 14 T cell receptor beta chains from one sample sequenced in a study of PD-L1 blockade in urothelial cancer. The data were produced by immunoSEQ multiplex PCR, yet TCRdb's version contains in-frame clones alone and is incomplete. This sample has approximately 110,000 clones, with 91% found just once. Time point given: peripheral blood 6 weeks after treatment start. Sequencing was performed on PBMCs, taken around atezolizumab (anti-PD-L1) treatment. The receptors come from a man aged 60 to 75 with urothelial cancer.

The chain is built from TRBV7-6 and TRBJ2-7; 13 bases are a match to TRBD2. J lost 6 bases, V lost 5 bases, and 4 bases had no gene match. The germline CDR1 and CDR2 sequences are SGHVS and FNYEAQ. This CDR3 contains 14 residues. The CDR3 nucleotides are TGTGCCAGCAGCCCCGGGACTAGCGGGATCGAGCAGTACTTC. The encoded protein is CASSPGTSGIEQYF.

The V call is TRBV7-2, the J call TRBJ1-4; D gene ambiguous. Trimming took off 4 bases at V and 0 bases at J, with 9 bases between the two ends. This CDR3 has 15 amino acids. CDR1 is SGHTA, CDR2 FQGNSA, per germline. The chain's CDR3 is CASSSYSTTNEKLFF. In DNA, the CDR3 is TGTGCCAGCAGCTCCTACTCGACAACTAATGAAAAACTGTTTTTT.

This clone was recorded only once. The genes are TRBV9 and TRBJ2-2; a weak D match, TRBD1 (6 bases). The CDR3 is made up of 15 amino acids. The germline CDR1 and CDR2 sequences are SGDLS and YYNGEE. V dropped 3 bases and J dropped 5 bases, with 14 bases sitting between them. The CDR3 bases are TGTGCCAGCAGCGCGATACAGGGAATTACCGGGGAGCTGTTTTTT. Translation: CASSAIQGITGELFF.

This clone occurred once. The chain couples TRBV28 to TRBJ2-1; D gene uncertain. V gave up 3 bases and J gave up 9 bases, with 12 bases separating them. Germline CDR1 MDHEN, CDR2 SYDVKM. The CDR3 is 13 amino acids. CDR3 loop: CASSLKLYGEQFF. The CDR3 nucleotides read TGTGCCAGCAGTTTGAAACTATACGGTGAGCAGTTCTTC.

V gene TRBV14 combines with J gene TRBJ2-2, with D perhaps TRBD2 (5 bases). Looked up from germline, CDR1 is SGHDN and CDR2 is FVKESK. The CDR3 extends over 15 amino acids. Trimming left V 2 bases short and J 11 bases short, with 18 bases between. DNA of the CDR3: TGTGCCAGCAGCCAATACCTGCGGACCGGAGGAGAGCTGTTTTTT. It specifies CASSQYLRTGGELFF.

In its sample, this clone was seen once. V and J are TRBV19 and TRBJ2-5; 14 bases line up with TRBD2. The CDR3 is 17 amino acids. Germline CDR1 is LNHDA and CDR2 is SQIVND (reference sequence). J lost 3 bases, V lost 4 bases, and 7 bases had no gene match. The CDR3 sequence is CASSTRTSGRFKETQYF. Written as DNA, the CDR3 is TGTGCCAGTAGTACAAGGACTAGCGGGAGGTTCAAAGAGACCCAGTACTTC.

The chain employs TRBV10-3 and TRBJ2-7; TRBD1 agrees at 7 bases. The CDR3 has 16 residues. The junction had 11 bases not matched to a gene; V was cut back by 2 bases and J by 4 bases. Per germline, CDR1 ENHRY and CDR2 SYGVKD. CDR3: CAISEGTGQNSYEQYF. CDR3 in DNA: TGTGCCATCAGTGAGGGGACGGGACAGAACTCTTACGAGCAGTACTTC.

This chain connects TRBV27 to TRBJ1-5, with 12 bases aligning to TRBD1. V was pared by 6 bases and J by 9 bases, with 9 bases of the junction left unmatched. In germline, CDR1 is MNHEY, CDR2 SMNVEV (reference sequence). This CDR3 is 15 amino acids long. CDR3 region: CASSAGTGGIRPQHF. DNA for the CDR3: TGTGCCAGCAGCGCCGGGACAGGGGGCATCCGGCCCCAGCATTTT.

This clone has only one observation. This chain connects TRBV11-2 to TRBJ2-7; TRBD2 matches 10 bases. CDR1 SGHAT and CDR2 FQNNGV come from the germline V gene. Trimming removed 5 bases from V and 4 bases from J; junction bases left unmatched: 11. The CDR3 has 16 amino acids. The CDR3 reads CASSQGLAGAKYEQYF. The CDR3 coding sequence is TGTGCCAGCAGCCAAGGCCTAGCGGGGGCGAAGTACGAGCAGTACTTC.

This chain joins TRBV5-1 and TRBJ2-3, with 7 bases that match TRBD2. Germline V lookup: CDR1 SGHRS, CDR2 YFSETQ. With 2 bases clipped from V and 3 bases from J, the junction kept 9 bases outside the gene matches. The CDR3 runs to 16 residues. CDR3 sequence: CASSLERLAVTDTQYF. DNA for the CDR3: TGCGCCAGCAGCTTAGAAAGACTAGCTGTGACAGATACGCAGTATTTT.

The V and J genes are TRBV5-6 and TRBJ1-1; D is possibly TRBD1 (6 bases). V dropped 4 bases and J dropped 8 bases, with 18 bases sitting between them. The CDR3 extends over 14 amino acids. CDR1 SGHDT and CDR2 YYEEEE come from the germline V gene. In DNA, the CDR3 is TGTGCCAGCAGCACCCGGACAGCCTTTGGGGAAGCTTTCTTT. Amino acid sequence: CASSTRTAFGEAFF.

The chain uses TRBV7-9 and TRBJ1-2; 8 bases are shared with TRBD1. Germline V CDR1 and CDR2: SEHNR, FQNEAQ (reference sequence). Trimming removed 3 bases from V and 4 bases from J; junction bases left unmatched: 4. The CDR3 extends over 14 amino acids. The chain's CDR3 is CASSLAGGPYGYTF. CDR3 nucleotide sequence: TGTGCCAGCAGCTTGGCAGGGGGCCCCTATGGCTACACCTTC.

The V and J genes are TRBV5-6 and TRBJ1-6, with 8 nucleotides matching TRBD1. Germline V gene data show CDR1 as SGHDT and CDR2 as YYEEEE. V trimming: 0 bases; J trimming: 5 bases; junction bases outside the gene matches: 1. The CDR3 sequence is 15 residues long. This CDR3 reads CASSLVTGDNSPLHF. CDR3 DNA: TGTGCCAGCAGCTTGGTGACAGGGGATAATTCACCCCTCCACTTT.

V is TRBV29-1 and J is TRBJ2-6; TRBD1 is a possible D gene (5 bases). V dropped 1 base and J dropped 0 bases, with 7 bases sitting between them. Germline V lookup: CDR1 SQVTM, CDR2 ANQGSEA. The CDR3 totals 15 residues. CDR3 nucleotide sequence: TGCAGCGTTGAAGGGGGCGCCTCTGGGGCCAACGTCCTGACTTTC. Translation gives CSVEGGASGANVLTF.